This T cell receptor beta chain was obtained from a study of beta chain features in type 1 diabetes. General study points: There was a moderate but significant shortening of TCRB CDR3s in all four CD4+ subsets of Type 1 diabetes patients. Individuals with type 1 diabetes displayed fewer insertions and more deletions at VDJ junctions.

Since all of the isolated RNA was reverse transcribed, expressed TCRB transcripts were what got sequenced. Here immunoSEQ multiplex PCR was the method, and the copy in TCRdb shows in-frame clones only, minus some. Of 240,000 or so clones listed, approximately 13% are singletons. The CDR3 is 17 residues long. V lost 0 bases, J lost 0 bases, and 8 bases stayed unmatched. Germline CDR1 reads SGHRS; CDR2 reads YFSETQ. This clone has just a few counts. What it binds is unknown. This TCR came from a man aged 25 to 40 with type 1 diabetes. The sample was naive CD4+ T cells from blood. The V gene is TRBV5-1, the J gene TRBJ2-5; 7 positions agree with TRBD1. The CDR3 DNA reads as TGCGCCAGCAGCTTGGCCGCTCTGACAGGGTACCAAGAGACCCAGTACTTC. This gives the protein CASSLAALTGYQETQYF.